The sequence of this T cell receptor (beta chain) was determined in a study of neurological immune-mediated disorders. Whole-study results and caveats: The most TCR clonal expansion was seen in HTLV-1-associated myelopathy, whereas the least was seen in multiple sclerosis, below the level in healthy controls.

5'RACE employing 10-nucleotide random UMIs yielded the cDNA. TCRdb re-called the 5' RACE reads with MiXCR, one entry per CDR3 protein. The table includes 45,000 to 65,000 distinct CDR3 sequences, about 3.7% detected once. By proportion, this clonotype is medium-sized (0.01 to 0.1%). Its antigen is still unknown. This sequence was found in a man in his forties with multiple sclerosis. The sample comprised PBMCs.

The CDR3 sequence: CASSPRGGSQETQYF. As DNA, the CDR3 is TGTGCCAGCAGCCCTAGGGGGGGGTCTCAAGAGACCCAGTACTTC. The rearrangement joins TRBV9 to TRBJ2-5; TRBD2 is a possible D gene (7 bases). CDR3 length equals 15 residues. The V and J ends lost 4 bases and 2 bases respectively, with 15 bases between them. Germline assignment: CDR1 SGDLS and CDR2 YYNGEE.